This TCR beta chain was captured in a study of blood T cell repertoires in COVID-19. At the level of the study: PBMCs, B-cell-depleted T cells, or T cells provided the cDNA or gDNA that made up the material.

The CDR3 has 15 residues. V was trimmed by 3 bases and J by 1 base, leaving 12 bases between them. Germline CDR1 and CDR2: PRHDT and FYEKMQ (reference sequence). Authors' processing steps: Estimated nucleated cell counts came from reference gene primer amplification. The protocol was immunoSEQ multiplex PCR, while the TCRdb copy is restricted to in-frame clones and leaves out a portion. V and J calls and clone size are copied from that table; D and trimming were computed from the DNA. The repertoire holds around 700,000 clones, with approximately 90% as singletons. The source material was peripheral blood. This receptor was obtained from a woman aged 18-29 years with acute or convalescent COVID-19. This rearrangement joins TRBV13 to TRBJ1-2, with D unclear. The CDR3 loop is CASSFPYGHNYGYTF. As DNA, the CDR3 is TGTGCCAGCAGCTTTCCTTATGGGCATAACTATGGCTACACCTTC.